This TCR beta chain was observed in a study of blood T cell repertoires in COVID-19. Study background: Samples representing acute and convalescent COVID-19 were sourced from the United States, Italy and Spain. The cDNA or gDNA used as material had been derived from T cells, B-cell-depleted T cells, or PBMCs.

V lost 7 bases, J lost 5 bases, and 18 bases lay in between. The CDR3 consists of 14 residues. CDR1 and CDR2 (germline): SGDLS, YYNGEE. Authors' processing steps: Amplification of reference gene primers provided the estimated nucleated cell counts. Here immunoSEQ multiplex PCR was the method, and the copy in TCRdb shows in-frame clones only, minus some. That table furnishes V, J and clone size, whereas the DNA furnished D and trimming. The repertoire consists of roughly 100,000 clones, with around 92% occurring once and the leading ten covering approximately 3.4%. The origin of this receptor is a woman aged 55-70 years with acute or convalescent COVID-19. The V gene is TRBV9, the J gene TRBJ1-2, with a tentative D call TRBD1 (5 bases). Sequencing was done on a sample of peripheral blood. In DNA form, the CDR3 reads TGTGCCAGCTCCCCCAACGGGGGGATTTATGGCTACACCTTC. Protein: CASSPNGGIYGYTF.